The present T cell receptor (beta chain) was sequenced within a study of cytomegalovirus exposure and HLA in healthy donors. On the study more broadly: In terms of ancestry, the Caucasian-associated cluster contained 75% to 90% of the 350 to 450 genotyped donors. The study's findings and limits: Later work found that TCR association rates differed between HLA loci; DRB1 had the most and HLA-C the fewest. Association of around 17,000 TCR beta sequences with HLA alleles was found at 0.05 false discovery rate in a later analysis. Compared with the approximately 700-donor mean, an Asian-associated ancestry cluster reportedly had fewer N-insertions, according to a later analysis.

Concerning this clone itself: Antigen specificity is unknown.

Amplification used 60 Vbeta primers and 13 Jbeta primers. Sequencing was performed with immunoSEQ multiplex PCR; in TCRdb, only in-frame clones are kept and a portion is missing. The sample lists around 110,000 clones; about 85% were seen once. The CDR3 is made up of 14 amino acids. V shed 6 bases and J 4 bases; nucleotides not matched to a gene: 6. Per the germline V gene, CDR1 is MNHNS and CDR2 is SASEGT. The sequenced sample was PBMCs. The V and J genes are TRBV6-1 and TRBJ1-1, with 9 positions matching TRBD1. The receptor comes from a man aged 25-45 years in good health and CMV-seronegative. The CDR3 loop reads CASSLETGGTEAFF. DNA of the CDR3: TGTGCCAGCAGCCTGGAGACAGGGGGCACTGAAGCTTTCTTT.